Each of the 27 T cell receptor beta chains below was sequenced from the same sample in a study of blood T cell repertoires in COVID-19. Repertoires were generated with immunoSEQ multiplex PCR, while TCRdb's copy carries only in-frame clones and drops some. The sample includes hundreds of thousands of clones, approximately 82% of them seen just once. Material for sequencing was PBMCs or T cells enriched from blood (not recorded which). All receptors derive from a man aged 40-55 years who had been exposed to COVID-19.

J is TRBJ2-6 and V is TRBV2; D is unclear. Looked up from germline, CDR1 is SNHLY and CDR2 is FYNNEI. V lost 6 bases to trimming and J lost 0 bases, with 3 bases between them. The CDR3 is made up of 13 amino acids. The CDR3 region has the DNA TGTGCCAGCAGGCGCTCTGGGGCCAACGTCCTGACTTTC. Translated, it gives CASRRSGANVLTF.

This rearrangement joins TRBV21-1 to TRBJ2-2; the tabulated D call, TRBD1, remains unverified against the DNA. TRBV21-1 is listed as a pseudogene. The CDR3 is 17 residues long. The CDR3 DNA sequence: TGTGCCAGCACCTCCGGTTTGAATTTCGAACAGACCGGGGAGCTGTTTTTT. It specifies CASTSGLNFEQTGELFF.

Of note for this clone: This sample includes further DNA sequences coding for the same CDR3. The V gene is TRBV7-3, the J gene TRBJ2-3, with 8 bases fitting TRBD2. CDR3 size: 14 residues. Germline V gene data show CDR1 as SGHTA and CDR2 as FQGTGA. V lost 5 bases to trimming and J lost 3 bases; unmatched junction nucleotides: 4. The CDR3 reads CASSRAGVTDTQYF. CDR3 in DNA: TGTGCCAGCAGCCGAGCGGGGGTAACAGATACGCAGTATTTT. The full variable domain, rest sourced from reference TRBV7-3 and TRBJ2-3, is GAGVSQTPSNKVTEKGKYVELRCDPISGHTALYWYRQSLGQGPEFLIYFQGTGAADDSGLPNDRFFAVRPEGSVSTLKIQRTERGDSAVYLCASSRAGVTDTQYFGPGTRLTVL.

This clone was observed a few times. The J gene is TRBJ1-1, the V gene TRBV28; no firm D call. Germline V lookup: CDR1 MDHEN, CDR2 SYDVKM. CDR3 length: 14 residues. V lost 5 bases, J lost 6 bases, and 16 bases lay in between. CDR3 region: CASSTGASLSEAFF. The CDR3 DNA reads TGTGCCAGCAGTACCGGAGCGTCCCTCTCTGAAGCTTTCTTT.

V gene TRBV4-2 combines with J gene TRBJ2-1, with TRBD1 matching 11 bases. V trimming: 1 base; J trimming: 9 bases; junction bases outside the gene matches: 5. The CDR3 runs to 15 residues. CDR1 LGHNA and CDR2 YNFKEQ come from the germline V gene. The CDR3 bases are TGTGCCAGCAGCCAAGGGACAGGGGGCGCGGGTGAGCAGTTCTTC. As protein: CASSQGTGGAGEQFF.

The chain joins TRBV12-3 or TRBV12-4 to TRBJ2-7; 7 nucleotides match TRBD1. Unmatched junction bases numbered 4, after V lost 6 bases and J lost 2 bases. This CDR3 comprises 13 residues. The CDR3 is CASSLQGAYEQYF. The CDR3 bases are TGTGCCAGCAGCCTCCAGGGGGCCTACGAGCAGTACTTC.

The chain recombines TRBV18 with TRBJ2-3, with D possibly TRBD2 on 5 matching bases. CDR1 and CDR2 (germline): KGHSH, LQKENI. V lost 0 bases, J lost 6 bases, and 13 bases lay in between. The CDR3 totals 15 residues. CDR3 loop: CASSPPRGSGDTQYF. The DNA for the CDR3 is TGTGCCAGCTCACCACCTCGAGGGAGTGGGGATACGCAGTATTTT.

This clone was observed a handful of times. The V gene is TRBV7-9, the J gene TRBJ1-2, with unresolved D. V lost 2 bases, J lost 5 bases, and 9 bases lay in between. Germline V gives CDR1 SEHNR, CDR2 FQNEAQ (reference sequence). The CDR3 contains 13 residues. Here the CDR3 reads CASSLRGLYGYTF. For the CDR3, the DNA is TGTGCCAGCAGCTTACGAGGGCTTTATGGCTACACCTTC.

CDR3 sequence (DNA): TGTGCCAGCAGAATAGACTATAATTCACCCCTCCACTTT. Amino acids: CASRIDYNSPLHF. The chain carries TRBV12-3 or TRBV12-4 and TRBJ1-6; D remains unclear. V was shortened by 6 bases and J by 3 bases, with 6 bases between the two germline ends. The CDR3 sequence is 13 residues long.

The rearrangement links TRBV6-1 to TRBJ2-1, with a possible D match to TRBD2 (6 bases). Germline V gives CDR1 MNHNS, CDR2 SASEGT. The CDR3 contains 16 residues. V lost 2 bases and J 4 bases, leaving 15 bases between the germline ends. CDR3 nucleotide sequence: TGTGCCAGCAGTGAATCCTTTAGCGGCAGGTACAATGAGCAGTTCTTC. It encodes CASSESFSGRYNEQFF.

This chain connects TRBV9 to TRBJ1-6; the match to TRBD1 covers 9 bases. V shed 4 bases, J shed 7 bases, and the junction held 12 bases outside the gene matches. Germline lookup yields CDR1 SGDLS and CDR2 YYNGEE. CDR3 length equals 17 residues. CDR3 loop: CASSLRQTGQGNSPLHF. In DNA form, the CDR3 reads TGTGCCAGCAGCCTACGACAAACTGGACAGGGGAATTCACCCCTCCACTTT.

The rearrangement uses TRBV4-1 and TRBJ2-5; D perhaps matches TRBD1 (7 bases). V was pared by 0 bases and J by 10 bases, with 12 bases between. CDR1 MGHRA and CDR2 YSYEKL come from the germline V gene. The CDR3 sequence is 13 residues long. The CDR3 bases are TGCGCCAGCAGCCAAGAAAGCAGGGGGGACCAGTACTTC. Residues: CASSQESRGDQYF.

This clone was detected once. The chain carries TRBV18 and TRBJ1-4, with TRBD1 matching over 8 bases. The CDR3 contains 14 residues. Per germline, CDR1 KGHSH and CDR2 LQKENI. The J segment lost 8 bases and the V segment lost 2 bases, leaving 4 bases of the junction unmatched. In DNA form, the CDR3 reads TGTGCCAGCTCACCAGACAGGGGAGGGGAAAAACTGTTTTTT. Translating gives CASSPDRGGEKLFF.

The rearrangement links TRBV24-1 to TRBJ2-7, with D possibly TRBD2 on 6 matching bases. This CDR3 spans 15 amino acids. Trimming cost V 5 bases and J 5 bases, with 18 bases left between them. Per germline, CDR1 KGHDR and CDR2 SFDVKD. CDR3 amino acids: CATSAISGTRNEQYF. The CDR3 nucleotides read TGTGCCACCAGTGCCATTAGTGGGACTCGGAACGAGCAGTACTTC.

The chain is built from TRBV3-1 (or the pseudogene TRBV3-2) and TRBJ1-2; no definite D call. V was shortened by 0 bases and J by 8 bases, with 4 bases between the two germline ends. Germline CDR1 reads LGHDT; CDR2 reads YNNKEL (reference sequence). The CDR3 runs 11 residues. The CDR3 DNA is TGTGCCAGCAGCCAAGATCTAGGCTACACCTTC. This gives the protein CASSQDLGYTF.

The rearrangement links TRBV7-9 to TRBJ2-1, with D possibly being TRBD2 (6 bases). The CDR3 has 13 amino acids. Germline V gene data show CDR1 as SEHNR and CDR2 as FQNEAQ (reference sequence). V was pared by 6 bases and J by 8 bases, with 14 bases between. Written as DNA, the CDR3 is TGTGCCAGCAGAGAGGCGGGGCAGGATGAGCAGTTCTTC. Translated, it gives CASREAGQDEQFF.

The chain joins TRBV7-9 to TRBJ2-6, with 7 bases identical to TRBD1. V lost 5 bases, J lost 10 bases, and 8 bases stayed unmatched. This CDR3 has 14 residues. Per germline, CDR1 SEHNR and CDR2 FQNEAQ (reference sequence). The CDR3 DNA reads as TGTGCCAGCAGCCCCGGGACAGTTAATAACGTCCTGACTTTC. Residues: CASSPGTVNNVLTF.

This CDR3 is CAWSDLQGTQPQHF. CDR3 bases: TGTGCCTGGAGTGATCTACAGGGAACTCAGCCCCAGCATTTT. The V and J genes are TRBV30 and TRBJ1-5, with TRBD1 as a possible D gene (6 bases). The CDR3 contains 14 residues. Germline V gene data show CDR1 as GTSNPN and CDR2 as SVGIG (reference sequence). V was trimmed by 1 base and J by 6 bases, leaving 13 bases between them.

J is TRBJ2-1 and V is TRBV11-2; possibly TRBD2 for D (5 bases). The CDR3 sequence is 13 residues long. The germline V and J ends were trimmed by 0 bases and 6 bases, with 6 bases remaining between them. Per the germline V gene, CDR1 is SGHAT and CDR2 is FQNNGV. CDR3 DNA sequence: TGTGCCAGCAGCTTAGACCGGGGCAATGAGCAGTTCTTC. Translating gives CASSLDRGNEQFF.

This clone was recorded once. The V gene is TRBV7-9, the J gene TRBJ2-7, with D perhaps TRBD2 (6 bases). The germline CDR1 and CDR2 sequences are SEHNR and FQNEAQ (reference sequence). The CDR3 runs to 16 residues. Between the trimmed V and J ends, which lost 0 bases and 0 bases, there was a span of 12 bases. The DNA for the CDR3 is TGTGCCAGCAGCTTAGCGGGCGCCGGGAGCTCCTACGAGCAGTACTTC. Residues: CASSLAGAGSSYEQYF.

The chain links TRBV9 to TRBJ1-4; a possible D gene is TRBD1 (5 bases). The CDR3 covers 14 residues. Germline V CDR1 and CDR2: SGDLS, YYNGEE. V was pared by 3 bases and J by 3 bases, with 9 bases between. The CDR3 nucleotides read TGTGCCAGCAGCGACAGGAGCTCTAATGAAAAACTGTTTTTT. As protein: CASSDRSSNEKLFF.

The rearrangement links TRBV19 to TRBJ1-1; D perhaps matches TRBD1 (6 bases). Germline CDR1 and CDR2: LNHDA and SQIVND (reference sequence). V lost 5 bases to trimming and J lost 0 bases, with 7 bases between them. The CDR3 consists of 13 residues. CDR3 sequence (DNA): TGTGCCAGTAGTCAGGGGCTGAACACTGAAGCTTTCTTT. As protein: CASSQGLNTEAFF.

In this sample, this clone turned up once. The V gene is TRBV28, the J gene TRBJ1-6, with TRBD1 matching over 9 bases. V trimming: 6 bases; J trimming: 7 bases; junction bases outside the gene matches: 4. Germline V gene lookup returns CDR1 MDHEN and CDR2 SYDVKM. This CDR3 spans 14 amino acids. The CDR3 loop is CASRPTGGNSPLHF. The DNA for the CDR3 is TGTGCCAGCAGGCCGACAGGGGGAAATTCACCCCTCCACTTT.

This clone was seen repeatedly, ten times or more. V usage is TRBV9 and J usage is TRBJ2-3, with a weak D call TRBD1 (6 bases). The CDR3 consists of 14 residues. V was trimmed by 0 bases and J by 10 bases, leaving 15 bases between them. The germline CDR1 and CDR2 sequences are SGDLS and YYNGEE. The CDR3 DNA reads TGTGCCAGCAGCGTAGGCGTGGGGGCTGATGCGCAGTATTTT. It is translated as CASSVGVGADAQYF. The entire variable domain, with the rest obtained from reference TRBV9 and TRBJ2-3, is as follows: DSGVTQTPKHLITATGQRVTLRCSPRSGDLSVYWYQQSLDQGLQFLIQYYNGEERAKGNILERFSAQQFPDLHSELNLSSLELGDSALYFCASSVGVGADAQYFGPGTRLTVL.

This chain links TRBV27 with TRBJ2-5; D may be TRBD1 (6 bases). V was trimmed by 4 bases and J by 9 bases, leaving 15 bases between them. Germline CDR1 MNHEY, CDR2 SMNVEV (reference sequence). The CDR3 has 13 residues. The CDR3 loop is CASSSYPQGPQYF. The CDR3 nucleotides are TGTGCCAGCAGTTCATACCCCCAGGGGCCCCAGTACTTC.

The table lists this clone with a few counts. V and J are TRBV7-9 and TRBJ2-7, with TRBD2 identical over 10 bases. V shed 3 bases and J 2 bases; nucleotides not matched to a gene: 4. Germline CDR1 SEHNR, CDR2 FQNEAQ (reference sequence). The CDR3 is 15 residues long. The CDR3 loop reads CASSLVLAGAYEQYF. The DNA for the CDR3 is TGTGCCAGCAGCTTGGTGCTAGCGGGAGCCTACGAGCAGTACTTC. The complete variable domain, with remaining parts taken from reference TRBV7-9 and TRBJ2-7, reads DTGVSQNPRHKITKRGQNVTFRCDPISEHNRLYWYRQTLGQGPEFLTYFQNEAQLEKSRLLSDRFSAERPKGSFSTLEIQRTEQGDSAMYLCASSLVLAGAYEQYFGPGTRLTVT.

CDR3 in amino acids: CASSLFRSSYNEQFF. The DNA of the CDR3 is TGTGCCAGCAGCTTATTTAGGAGCTCCTACAATGAGCAGTTCTTC. The rearrangement links TRBV7-6 to TRBJ2-1; D not resolved. This CDR3 is built from 15 residues. Per the germline V gene, CDR1 is SGHVS and CDR2 is FNYEAQ. Trimming stripped 2 bases from V and 0 bases from J, with 8 bases between.